The T cell receptor beta chain described here comes from a study of technical replicates of blood from a few donors. Germline V gene lookup returns CDR1 LGHNA and CDR2 YNFKEQ. This CDR3 has 17 residues. The trim removed 2 bases at V and 1 base at J, leaving 7 bases unmatched. TCRdb's table, derived via immunoSEQ multiplex PCR, lists solely in-frame clones and lacks some. The top ten hold about 5.4% of the sample, which has around 60,000 clones, 86% seen once. The V gene is TRBV4-2, the J gene TRBJ2-4; 8 bases map to TRBD2. The sequenced sample consisted of PBMCs. The sequence was obtained from a human donor in good health. Some clones in this sample may be carry-over from other donors' samples. The CDR3 DNA sequence: TGTGCCAGCAGCCAAAGTGGTGGCGGGGGGGCCAAAAACATTCAGTACTTC. Amino acid sequence: CASSQSGGGGAKNIQYF.